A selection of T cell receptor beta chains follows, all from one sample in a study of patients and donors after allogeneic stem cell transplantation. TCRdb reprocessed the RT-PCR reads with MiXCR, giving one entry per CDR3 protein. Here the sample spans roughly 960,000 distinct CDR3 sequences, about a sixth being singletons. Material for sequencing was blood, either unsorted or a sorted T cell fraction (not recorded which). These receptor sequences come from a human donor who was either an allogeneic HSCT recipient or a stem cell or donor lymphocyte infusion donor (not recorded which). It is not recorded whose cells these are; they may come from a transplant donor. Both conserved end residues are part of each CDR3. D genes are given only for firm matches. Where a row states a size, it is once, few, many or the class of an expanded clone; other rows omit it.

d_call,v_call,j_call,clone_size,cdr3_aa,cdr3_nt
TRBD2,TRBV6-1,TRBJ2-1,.,CASSKPPGLGNNEQFF,TGTGCCAGCAGTAAACCGCCGGGACTAGGGAACAATGAGCAGTTCTTC
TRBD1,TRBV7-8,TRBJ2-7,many,CASSPGTGISYEQYF,TGTGCCAGCAGCCCCGGGACAGGGATCTCCTACGAGCAGTACTTC
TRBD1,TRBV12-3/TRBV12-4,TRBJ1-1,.,CASILTGQGTPQAFF,TGTGCCAGCATACTAACGGGACAGGGAACGCCCCAAGCTTTCTTT
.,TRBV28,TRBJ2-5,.,CASSTPGGFVTQYF,TGTGCCAGCAGCACGCCAGGGGGGTTCGTGACCCAGTACTTC
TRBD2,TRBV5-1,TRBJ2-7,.,CASSLGAGRSYEQYF,TGCGCCAGCAGCTTGGGAGCGGGACGCTCCTACGAGCAGTACTTC
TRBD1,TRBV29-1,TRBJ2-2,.,CSVDRDRAGGELFF,TGCAGCGTTGACCGGGACAGGGCAGGCGGGGAGCTGTTTTTT
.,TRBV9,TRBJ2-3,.,CASSEWRGADTQYF,TGTGCCAGCAGCGAGTGGAGGGGGGCAGATACGCAGTATTTT
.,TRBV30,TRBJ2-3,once,CAWSVGRGKKDTQYF,TGTGCCTGGAGTGTGGGGCGGGGTAAGAAAGATACGCAGTATTTT
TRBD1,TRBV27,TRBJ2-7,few,CASSPRWTGNEQYF,TGTGCCAGCAGTCCCCGCTGGACAGGGAACGAGCAGTACTTC
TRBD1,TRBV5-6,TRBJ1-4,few,CASSQLTGGFEKLFF,TGTGCCAGCAGCCAACTGACAGGGGGATTTGAAAAACTGTTTTTT
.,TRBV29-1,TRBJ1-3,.,CSVGGRPENTIYF,TGCAGCGTTGGTGGGCGGCCGGAAAACACCATATATTTT
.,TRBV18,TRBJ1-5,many,CASSPGRDQPQHF,TGTGCCAGCTCACCAGGTAGGGATCAGCCCCAGCATTTT
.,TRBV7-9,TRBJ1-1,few,CASSSNRMGNTEAFF,TGTGCCAGCAGCTCAAACCGTATGGGGAACACTGAAGCTTTCTTT
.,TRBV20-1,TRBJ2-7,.,CSARDPGGYEQYF,TGCAGTGCTAGAGATCCAGGGGGGTACGAGCAGTACTTC
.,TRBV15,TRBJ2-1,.,CATSRERTGGYNEQFF,TGTGCCACCAGCAGAGAGAGGACTGGGGGGTACAATGAGCAGTTCTTC
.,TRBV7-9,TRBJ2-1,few,CASSLQGVGQFF,TGTGCCAGCAGCTTACAAGGGGTGGGGCAGTTCTTC
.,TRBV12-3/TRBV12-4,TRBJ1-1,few,CASSSVETEAFF,TGTGCCAGCAGTTCGGTCGAAACTGAAGCTTTCTTT
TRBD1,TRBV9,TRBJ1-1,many,CASSPRQGRGTEAFF,TGTGCCAGCAGCCCAAGACAGGGTAGGGGAACTGAAGCTTTCTTT
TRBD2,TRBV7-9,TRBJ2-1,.,CASDPGGSSSYNEQFF,TGTGCCAGCGACCCCGGGGGGTCGAGCTCCTACAATGAGCAGTTCTTC
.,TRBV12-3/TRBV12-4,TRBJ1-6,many,CASRGTGNSPLHF,TGTGCCAGCAGGGGGACGGGTAATTCACCCCTCCACTTT
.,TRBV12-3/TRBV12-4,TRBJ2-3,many,CASSRGKPSTDTQYF,TGTGCCAGCAGTCGGGGAAAACCGAGCACAGATACGCAGTATTTT
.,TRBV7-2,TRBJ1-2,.,CASSLDAAPYGYTF,TGTGCCAGCAGCTTAGATGCAGCTCCCTATGGCTACACCTTC
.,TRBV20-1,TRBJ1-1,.,CSARPILGKGNTEAFF,TGCAGTGCTAGGCCTATCCTAGGGAAGGGGAACACTGAAGCTTTCTTT
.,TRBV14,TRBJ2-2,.,CASSQAGPNMNTGELFF,TGTGCCAGCAGCCAAGCGGGCCCGAACATGAACACCGGGGAGCTGTTTTTT
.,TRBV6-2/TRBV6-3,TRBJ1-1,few,CASYRGPNTEAFF,TGTGCCAGCTACCGGGGACCGAACACTGAAGCTTTCTTT
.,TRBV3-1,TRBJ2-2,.,CASSRRGRPGELFF,TGTGCCAGCAGCCGGAGGGGCAGACCCGGGGAGCTGTTTTTT
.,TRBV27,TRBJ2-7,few,CASSPSSANYEQYF,TGTGCCAGCAGTCCCTCTAGCGCTAACTACGAGCAGTACTTC
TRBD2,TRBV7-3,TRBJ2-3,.,CASSWAGDPTDTQYF,TGTGCCAGCAGCTGGGCGGGGGACCCCACAGATACGCAGTATTTT
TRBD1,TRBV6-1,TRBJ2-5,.,CASSRVPGQVQETQYF,TGTGCCAGCAGCCGAGTCCCGGGACAGGTCCAAGAGACCCAGTACTTC
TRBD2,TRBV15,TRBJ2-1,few,CATSRTLGLAGNNEQFF,TGTGCCACCAGCAGAACCCTCGGACTAGCGGGAAACAATGAGCAGTTCTTC
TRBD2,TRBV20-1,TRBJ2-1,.,CSAPPKDGRASNEQFF,TGCAGTGCTCCCCCGAAGGACGGGAGGGCTTCCAATGAGCAGTTCTTC
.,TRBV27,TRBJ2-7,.,CASSGQGGYEQYF,TGTGCCAGCAGTGGTCAGGGGGGGTACGAGCAGTACTTC
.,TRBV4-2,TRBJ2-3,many,CASSRILGGDTQYF,TGTGCCAGCAGCCGTATTTTAGGGGGAGATACGCAGTATTTT
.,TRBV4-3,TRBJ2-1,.,CASSQWGSGILEQFF,TGCGCCAGCAGCCAATGGGGATCTGGGATTTTAGAGCAGTTCTTC
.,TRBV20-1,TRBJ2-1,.,CSARLESYNEQFF,TGCAGTGCTAGACTCGAGTCCTACAATGAGCAGTTCTTC
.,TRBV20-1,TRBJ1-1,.,CSASRLAIMNTEAFF,TGCAGTGCTAGTCGGTTAGCAATCATGAACACTGAAGCTTTCTTT
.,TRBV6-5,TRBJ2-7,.,CASSSKKLAGSEQYF,TGTGCCAGCAGTTCCAAGAAACTAGCCGGATCCGAGCAGTACTTC
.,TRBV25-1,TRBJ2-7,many,CASSGQSYEQYF,TGTGCCAGCAGTGGACAGTCCTACGAGCAGTACTTC
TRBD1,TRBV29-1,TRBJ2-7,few,CSVEEARTGLTYEQYF,TGCAGCGTTGAAGAAGCCAGGACAGGGCTCACCTACGAGCAGTACTTC
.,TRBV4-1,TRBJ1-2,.,CASSQDSVETPHGYTF,TGCGCCAGCAGCCAAGATTCGGTAGAGACCCCTCATGGCTACACCTTC
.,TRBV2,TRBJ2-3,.,CASNGRWLDTQYF,TGTGCCAGCAACGGACGGTGGTTAGATACGCAGTATTTT
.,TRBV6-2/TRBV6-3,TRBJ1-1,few,CASSWTELNIEAFF,TGTGCCAGCAGTTGGACTGAACTGAACATTGAAGCTTTCTTT
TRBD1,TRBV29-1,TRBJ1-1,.,CSVRQGHNTEAFF,TGCAGCGTAAGACAGGGGCATAACACTGAAGCTTTCTTT
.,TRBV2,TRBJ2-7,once,CASKTRPGYEQYF,TGTGCCAGCAAGACCCGGCCCGGCTACGAGCAGTACTTC
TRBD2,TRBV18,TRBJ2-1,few,CASSPIGEGEQFF,TGTGCCAGCTCACCTATAGGGGAGGGTGAGCAGTTCTTC
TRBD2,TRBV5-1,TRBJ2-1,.,CASTPGGGVNEQFF,TGCGCCAGCACCCCCGGGGGAGGGGTTAATGAGCAGTTCTTC
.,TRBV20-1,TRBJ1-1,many,CSARGLRHGITEAFF,TGCAGTGCTAGGGGCCTGAGACACGGGATCACTGAAGCTTTCTTT
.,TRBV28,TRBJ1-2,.,CASSPAWAPRGYGYTF,TGTGCCAGCAGCCCCGCTTGGGCACCGAGGGGATATGGCTACACCTTC
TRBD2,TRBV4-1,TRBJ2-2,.,CASSQALPGLAGGPNTGELFF,TGCGCCAGCAGCCAAGCCTTACCGGGACTAGCGGGAGGGCCTAACACCGGGGAGCTGTTTTTT
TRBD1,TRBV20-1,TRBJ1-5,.,CSARDPRQGGQPQHF,TGCAGTGCTAGAGACCCAAGACAGGGAGGACAGCCCCAGCATTTT